Listed below are T cell receptor beta chains from one sample, sequenced in a study of cytomegalovirus exposure and HLA in healthy donors. TCRdb's copy holds only in-frame clones and misses some; the assay was immunoSEQ multiplex PCR. The sample holds approximately 170,000 clones, around 82% seen once. Input material: PBMCs. The receptors were sampled from a man aged 25 to 40 in good health and CMV-seropositive. Each CDR3 is given with its conserved first and last residue. D genes are given only for firm matches. The size entry is marked missing in some rows and otherwise reads once, few, many or a size class.

clone size: -
V gene: TRBV19
J gene: TRBJ1-5
D gene: -
CDR3 protein: CASSIEQGHQPQHF
CDR3 DNA: TGTGCCAGTAGTATAGAACAGGGCCATCAGCCCCAGCATTTT

clone size: -
V gene: TRBV7-9
J gene: TRBJ1-4
D gene: TRBD1
CDR3 protein: CASSQGQTNEKLFF
CDR3 DNA: TGTGCCAGCAGCCAGGGACAGACTAATGAAAAACTGTTTTTT

clone size: -
V gene: TRBV9
J gene: TRBJ2-2
D gene: -
CDR3 protein: CASSAAGPGELFF
CDR3 DNA: TGTGCCAGCAGCGCCGCAGGGCCCGGGGAGCTGTTTTTT

clone size: -
V gene: TRBV28
J gene: TRBJ2-7
D gene: -
CDR3 protein: CASSLVTSEQYF
CDR3 DNA: TGTGCCAGCAGTTTGGTCACGAGCGAGCAGTACTTC

clone size: -
V gene: TRBV30
J gene: TRBJ1-4
D gene: -
CDR3 protein: CAWSGLGRTNEKLFF
CDR3 DNA: TGTGCCTGGAGCGGCTTGGGCCGTACTAATGAAAAACTGTTTTTT

clone size: -
V gene: TRBV7-6
J gene: TRBJ2-1
D gene: -
CDR3 protein: CASSLGRVNEQFF
CDR3 DNA: TGTGCCAGCAGCTTAGGCAGGGTCAATGAGCAGTTCTTC

clone size: -
V gene: TRBV19
J gene: TRBJ1-5
D gene: TRBD1
CDR3 protein: CAIQDRVGNQPQHF
CDR3 DNA: TGTGCCATCCAGGACAGGGTTGGCAATCAGCCCCAGCATTTT

clone size: -
V gene: TRBV5-3
J gene: TRBJ2-1
D gene: TRBD2
CDR3 protein: CARSLFVSGNQGEQFF
CDR3 DNA: TGTGCCAGAAGCTTGTTTGTGAGCGGGAATCAGGGTGAGCAGTTCTTC

clone size: once
V gene: TRBV7-2
J gene: TRBJ2-1
D gene: TRBD1
CDR3 protein: CASSRLTGDPINEQFF
CDR3 DNA: TGTGCCAGCAGCCGTCTTACAGGGGATCCCATCAATGAGCAGTTCTTC

clone size: -
V gene: TRBV5-4
J gene: TRBJ2-2
D gene: TRBD2
CDR3 protein: CASSLAGLAGVGELFF
CDR3 DNA: TGTGCCAGCAGCTTGGCCGGACTAGCGGGGGTTGGGGAGCTGTTTTTT

clone size: -
V gene: TRBV12-5
J gene: TRBJ2-2
D gene: -
CDR3 protein: CASGLQGGTGELFF
CDR3 DNA: TGTGCTAGTGGTTTGCAGGGGGGAACCGGGGAGCTGTTTTTT

clone size: -
V gene: TRBV19
J gene: TRBJ2-5
D gene: TRBD2
CDR3 protein: CASSIVPSGAGETQYF
CDR3 DNA: TGTGCCAGTAGTATTGTCCCTAGCGGGGCTGGCGAGACCCAGTACTTC

clone size: -
V gene: TRBV28
J gene: TRBJ2-7
D gene: TRBD2
CDR3 protein: CASSRSSGGAYEQYF
CDR3 DNA: TGTGCCAGCAGCCGCAGTAGCGGGGGAGCCTACGAGCAGTACTTC

clone size: -
V gene: TRBV7-9
J gene: TRBJ2-1
D gene: TRBD2
CDR3 protein: CASSPGLAGNNEQFF
CDR3 DNA: TGTGCCAGCAGCCCCGGACTAGCGGGAAACAATGAGCAGTTCTTC

clone size: -
V gene: TRBV19
J gene: TRBJ2-2
D gene: -
CDR3 protein: CASSTYSSGELFF
CDR3 DNA: TGTGCCAGTAGTACCTACTCGAGCGGGGAGCTGTTTTTT

clone size: -
V gene: TRBV27
J gene: TRBJ1-1
D gene: TRBD1
CDR3 protein: CASSLVWDREAFF
CDR3 DNA: TGTGCCAGCAGTTTAGTGTGGGACAGGGAAGCTTTCTTT

clone size: -
V gene: TRBV10-3
J gene: TRBJ2-7
D gene: TRBD1
CDR3 protein: CAIRSGTGLAEQYF
CDR3 DNA: TGTGCCATCAGATCCGGGACAGGGCTGGCAGAGCAGTACTTC

clone size: -
V gene: TRBV7-9
J gene: TRBJ2-3
D gene: TRBD2
CDR3 protein: CAIGLAGGGVTDTQYF
CDR3 DNA: TGTGCCATCGGACTAGCGGGAGGTGGCGTCACAGATACGCAGTATTTT

clone size: -
V gene: TRBV6-1
J gene: TRBJ1-2
D gene: -
CDR3 protein: CASSALSAGTGYGYTF
CDR3 DNA: TGTGCCAGCAGTGCCCTTTCGGCGGGGACGGGCTATGGCTACACCTTC

clone size: -
V gene: TRBV27
J gene: TRBJ2-7
D gene: TRBD1
CDR3 protein: CASSLETGGSYEQYF
CDR3 DNA: TGTGCCAGCAGTCTCGAGACAGGGGGCAGCTACGAGCAGTACTTC

clone size: -
V gene: TRBV6-5
J gene: TRBJ2-7
D gene: -
CDR3 protein: CASRRDTEDEQYF
CDR3 DNA: TGTGCCAGCAGAAGGGACACGGAGGACGAGCAGTACTTC

clone size: -
V gene: TRBV6-1
J gene: TRBJ2-7
D gene: -
CDR3 protein: CASRLKERPYEQYF
CDR3 DNA: TGTGCCAGCCGACTAAAAGAAAGACCCTACGAGCAGTACTTC

clone size: once
V gene: TRBV6-1
J gene: TRBJ2-7
D gene: -
CDR3 protein: CASDREHSYEQYF
CDR3 DNA: TGTGCCAGTGACCGGGAACACTCCTACGAGCAGTACTTC

clone size: -
V gene: TRBV4-3
J gene: TRBJ1-2
D gene: TRBD1
CDR3 protein: CASSQAGDRGGYGYTF
CDR3 DNA: TGCGCCAGCAGCCAAGCAGGAGACAGGGGGGGGTATGGCTACACCTTC

clone size: -
V gene: TRBV4-2
J gene: TRBJ2-7
D gene: -
CDR3 protein: CASSHDSLGEQYF
CDR3 DNA: TGTGCCAGCAGCCATGATTCACTCGGGGAGCAGTACTTC

clone size: -
V gene: TRBV27
J gene: TRBJ2-1
D gene: TRBD2
CDR3 protein: CASSALTGVLAGGINEQFF
CDR3 DNA: TGTGCCAGCAGTGCCTTGACAGGGGTCCTAGCGGGAGGTATCAATGAGCAGTTCTTC

clone size: -
V gene: TRBV7-9
J gene: TRBJ1-5
D gene: TRBD1
CDR3 protein: CASSSLTGVNQPQHF
CDR3 DNA: TGTGCCAGCAGCTCCCTGACAGGGGTCAATCAGCCCCAGCATTTT

clone size: -
V gene: TRBV7-2
J gene: TRBJ2-2
D gene: -
CDR3 protein: CASSALQGSYGELFF
CDR3 DNA: TGTGCCAGCAGCGCGCTCCAGGGGTCTTACGGGGAGCTGTTTTTT

clone size: -
V gene: TRBV7-2
J gene: TRBJ2-7
D gene: -
CDR3 protein: CASSLVSGSYEQYF
CDR3 DNA: TGTGCCAGCAGCTTAGTTAGCGGCTCCTACGAGCAGTACTTC

clone size: -
V gene: TRBV19
J gene: TRBJ1-2
D gene: TRBD1
CDR3 protein: CASSIVPGQGGGGYTF
CDR3 DNA: TGTGCCAGTAGTATAGTCCCCGGACAGGGCGGCGGAGGCTACACCTTC

clone size: -
V gene: TRBV5-1
J gene: TRBJ1-3
D gene: -
CDR3 protein: CASSPSQSGNTIYF
CDR3 DNA: TGCGCCAGCAGCCCTAGTCAATCTGGAAACACCATATATTTT

clone size: -
V gene: TRBV2
J gene: TRBJ1-5
D gene: TRBD1
CDR3 protein: CASSKGQADQPQHF
CDR3 DNA: TGTGCCAGCAGTAAGGGACAGGCCGACCAGCCCCAGCATTTT

clone size: -
V gene: TRBV5-4
J gene: TRBJ2-1
D gene: -
CDR3 protein: CASSLDRNEQFF
CDR3 DNA: TGTGCCAGCAGCTTGGACCGGAATGAGCAGTTCTTC

clone size: -
V gene: TRBV11-3
J gene: TRBJ2-2
D gene: TRBD1
CDR3 protein: CASSLGTGPGELFF
CDR3 DNA: TGTGCCAGCAGCTTGGGGACAGGGCCCGGGGAGCTGTTTTTT

clone size: once
V gene: TRBV13
J gene: TRBJ1-1
D gene: -
CDR3 protein: CASTPEGAEAFF
CDR3 DNA: TGTGCCAGCACCCCAGAGGGGGCTGAAGCTTTCTTT

clone size: -
V gene: TRBV7-9
J gene: TRBJ1-2
D gene: -
CDR3 protein: CASSFEDYGYTF
CDR3 DNA: TGTGCCAGCAGCTTTGAGGACTATGGCTACACCTTC

clone size: once
V gene: TRBV7-6
J gene: TRBJ1-4
D gene: TRBD1
CDR3 protein: CASSWTYGTGGSTSEKLFF
CDR3 DNA: TGTGCCAGCAGCTGGACCTACGGGACAGGGGGCAGCACGAGTGAAAAACTGTTTTTT

clone size: -
V gene: TRBV6-5
J gene: TRBJ2-1
D gene: TRBD2
CDR3 protein: CATKTAGSSYNEQFF
CDR3 DNA: TGTGCCACCAAGACAGCGGGGAGCTCCTACAATGAGCAGTTCTTC

clone size: few
V gene: TRBV30
J gene: TRBJ2-7
D gene: -
CDR3 protein: CAWRGRTGEQYF
CDR3 DNA: TGTGCCTGGAGGGGCCGTACGGGGGAGCAGTACTTC

clone size: -
V gene: TRBV2
J gene: TRBJ2-7
D gene: -
CDR3 protein: CASSETGNSYEQYF
CDR3 DNA: TGTGCCAGCAGTGAGACAGGTAACTCCTACGAGCAGTACTTC

clone size: -
V gene: TRBV18
J gene: TRBJ1-1
D gene: -
CDR3 protein: CASSHDKVLITEAFF
CDR3 DNA: TGTGCCAGCTCCCACGACAAGGTTTTGATCACTGAAGCTTTCTTT

clone size: -
V gene: TRBV7-9
J gene: TRBJ1-1
D gene: -
CDR3 protein: CASSLVSVNTEAFF
CDR3 DNA: TGTGCCAGCAGCTTAGTCTCTGTGAACACTGAAGCTTTCTTT